This T cell receptor beta chain was captured in a study of cytomegalovirus exposure and HLA in healthy donors (TCRdb year 2017). General notes on the study: An earlier analysis of fewer than 750 of the donors reported under 300 Gb of sequence data and around 100 million unique TCR beta sequences obtained from around 170 million T cells. About 280 gigabases of sequencing data and 70 million to 100 million unique TCR sequences were included in an early release covering about 620 HLA-typed donors. Of the 300 to 500 genotyped donors, 70% to 90% were placed in the genetic ancestry cluster associated with self-reported Caucasian donors. The aim of the study was to test whether cataloging public T cell receptors could identify signatures of past pathogen exposure. The study used immunosequencing to profile the T cell repertoires of 600 to 850 subjects and linked those repertoires to cytomegalovirus serostatus. Along with the approximately 620-subject first cohort, a separate validation cohort of over a hundred different subjects was used. The study combined high-throughput TCR immunosequencing, statistical association of individual TCRs with disease status, and machine learning to predict cytomegalovirus infection status. A later analysis re-examined previously published TCR beta repertoires from around 670 donors and added high-resolution HLA genotyping to investigate patterns of TCR occurrence. Rather than drawing on any new phenotypic data, the later analysis identified candidate immune exposures from TCR beta sequences and the way those sequences occurred across donors. An earlier analysis of more than 450 of the donors used high-throughput TCR beta sequencing to judge whether each TCR beta V gene segment behaved as functional or pseudogenic. Alongside the repertoire data, information on donor age, sex, ethnicity and CMV serostatus was compiled. A later genetic analysis took genome-wide SNP genotypes for about three fifths of the 666 donors and used that subset as a discovery cohort. All discovery cohort repertoires had been generated on a single sequencing platform. HLA typing included class I and class II loci at four-digit resolution. Typing coverage varied by locus: roughly 620-640 donors for A, B, C, DRB1 and DQB1; approximately 560 for DQA1; around 610 for DPA1; roughly 450 for DPB1. Because of strong linkage in the cohort, 4 to 6 DR-DQ haplotypes were treated as single units for association and clustering. Among around 400 genotyped donors of the cohort, an average of about 240,000 unique TCR beta nucleotide sequences were sequenced per donor, roughly a sixth of them non-productive. Paper-wide results and their limitations: Only TCR beta chains were sequenced in this cohort, and the absence of alpha or paired-chain data limited detectable features. The classifier was reported to diagnose cytomegalovirus status with high specificity and sensitivity in both the original and validation cohorts. Sequencing depth was assumed to be roughly uniform across donors in the presence/absence analyses, though that assumption may not hold. In a later genetic analysis, fewer N-insertions in productive TCRs were reported among donors in an Asian-associated ancestry cluster than the roughly 640-donor mean. Most TCR sequences were seen in very few donors, while some public TCRs were found in many individuals. Because HLA typing was unavailable for some donors at each locus, only the typed subset was used in association tests. A later analysis reported that several top co-occurrence clusters appeared linked to parvovirus B19, influenza, CMV and Epstein-Barr virus. In vitro tests confirmed that three of the cytomegalovirus-associated TCR beta chains recognize cytomegalovirus antigens. A group of highly shared sequence variants was considered likely to be a technical artifact of the sequencing pipeline. When HLA alleles, especially DR and DQ, strongly co-occurred, TCR associations were difficult to assign to individual alleles. Immune exposure information for the cohort was limited to CMV serostatus. A further reported finding was that TCR beta sequences accurately predicted the HLA-A and HLA-B alleles for most subjects in the first cohort. The study listed approximately 160 TCR beta chains as associated with cytomegalovirus. At a false discovery rate of 0.05, a later analysis linked some 17,000 TCR beta sequences to specific HLA alleles. Because the 87-base-pair reads could not distinguish some IMGT-functional V segments, including TRBV6-2 and TRBV6-3, those segments were excluded. A later analysis found that HLA-associated TCR beta chains were more clonally expanded and had lower generation probabilities than equally common non-associated chains. Most CMV-associated TCR beta chains appeared to be HLA-restricted in a later analysis, and the HLA associations seemed to be driven largely by CMV exposure. V-gene and J-gene trimming of TCR beta chains was associated with a missense DCLRE1C variant in a later genetic analysis, and the association was replicated in an independent cohort. Because counts were too low, some 17 rarely observed V segments, including chromosome 9 orphons, were left out of the earlier analysis of 587 of the donors. The authors suggested that the approach could potentially be extended to other disease states and immunological phenotypes. In an earlier analysis of some 540 of the donors, most TCR beta V segments appeared in productive rearrangements about 87% or about 30% of the time, broadly matching IMGT annotations. A later analysis found that TCR association rates varied across HLA loci, with DRB1 alleles showing the most associated TCRs and HLA-C alleles the fewest. Linkage disequilibrium might explain the correlated functional status among segregating V segments, but an unknown experimental factor could not be excluded.

CDR1 SGDLS and CDR2 YYNGEE were looked up in the germline V gene. From its cysteine to its phenylalanine, the CDR3 spans 13 amino acids. The CDR3 DNA has 39 bases and is translated from base 1. Trimming accounts for 4 bases at V and 6 bases at J, while the number of junction bases matched to no gene is 6. Library preparation used the immunoSEQ multiplex PCR assay. For the multiplex PCR, a mixture combining 60 forward primers for TCR Vbeta segments and 13 reverse primers for TCR Jbeta segments was used. Amplification of the CDR3 region of rearranged TCR beta genes was performed with a multiplex PCR assay on genomic DNA. The Illumina HiSeq System was used to sequence the amplified TCR beta libraries as 87-base-pair reads. The paper's processing steps were these. A later analysis counted about 76 million unique TCR beta chains across the 550 to 800 repertoires, and approximately 11 million of these chains were shared by at least two donors. Raw reads were error-corrected and collapsed into unique sequences with a nearest-neighbor algorithm that merged closely related sequences to remove PCR and sequencing errors. V, D and J gene segments were assigned by aligning CDR3 sequences to IMGT reference sequences. For a sequence to be retained, a match of at least six nucleotides was required to both a V gene segment and a J gene segment. Rearrangements were called productive when the CDR3 lacked stop codons and stayed in frame with V and J; all others were non-productive. CDR3 was defined according to IMGT convention as the region running from the second conserved V-encoded cysteine to the conserved J-encoded phenylalanine. The earlier analysis of more than 450 of the donors excluded sequences that lacked an unambiguous match to a single V gene segment. An earlier analysis of some 500 of the donors classified V segments as functional when productive rearrangements were above 56.7% and as segregating when the standard deviation between donors was above 5%. A statistical classification framework was developed to diagnose cytomegalovirus status using the catalog of TCR beta chain sequences. In a later analysis, TCR nucleotide sequences were compared against IMGT/GENE-DB human TR gene sequences so that V and J genes could be assigned. Using the TCRdist pipeline, a later analysis assigned CDR3 sequences along with most-parsimonious VDJ recombination scenarios. In a later analysis, each TCR beta chain was defined by its CDR3 amino acid sequence together with its V-gene family, and reads without a unique V-gene family were excluded. In a later analysis, around 650 highly shared, low-generation-probability nucleotide sequences were removed to address suspected cross-contamination and a sequencing artifact. In a later analysis, a clonal expansion index for each public chain was calculated from normalized within-repertoire ranks of inferred template counts. A later analysis computed generation probabilities with a VDJ recombination model fitted to out-of-frame rearrangements, and checked the results against IGoR. In a later analysis, TCR-TCR, TCR-HLA and TCR-CMV co-occurrence was scored with hypergeometric tests, and a repertoire-size bias correction was applied to TCR pairs. In a later analysis, false discovery rates were estimated by permuting HLA or CMV assignments 20 times. In a later analysis, co-occurring TCRs were grouped using DBSCAN, with TCRdist sequence similarity added in when clustering inside HLA-allele-positive subsets. For co-occurrence clustering, repertoires with fewer than 30,000 or more than 120,000 public chains were excluded, along with about five repertoires with anomalous nucleotide sharing. Imported from immuneACCESS, the table was reduced by TCRdb to in-frame sequences with V and J called. These copies leave out some clones; in studies compared against another copy, an unresolved V gene accounts for under half, and the cause of the remainder is not known. V and J calls and clone size are those listed in that table; D and trimming were worked out from the DNA. The table for this sample lists 85,000 to 130,000 clones; 78% of them were counted only once. In total, the top ten clones hold approximately 2% of the sample.

Of note for this clone: No antigen is known for it. No much larger clone exists at a distance of one base, and base qualities are not known.

The cohort comprised several hundred healthy bone marrow donors. At the time of sampling, every cohort member was nominally healthy, though immune exposures that went unrecorded were likely present. The donor was CMV seronegative and was included in the group of about 350 seronegative cohort members. Every donor gave a peripheral blood sample, and the peripheral blood mononuclear cells from that sample were used for TCR beta sequencing. Genomic DNA was extracted from the blood cell samples with the Qiagen DNeasy Blood Extraction Kit. Recombination joined TRBV9 with TRBJ2-7; TRBD1 fits 8 bases in the junction. The sample comprised PBMCs. The clonotype was recovered from a woman in her thirties or forties in good health and CMV-seronegative. The sequence in DNA is TGTGCCAGCAGCCCTACCCAGGGGGCCGAGCAGTACTTC. This codes for CASSPTQGAEQYF.